This record concerns one T cell receptor (beta chain) sequence. This sample is drawn from a study of blood T cell repertoires in COVID-19. Study background: From T cells, B-cell-depleted T cells, or PBMCs came the material, which was cDNA or gDNA.

In the original workflow: Cell counts per sample came from amplifying reference gene primers. TCRdb keeps only in-frame clones here, not all; method: immunoSEQ multiplex PCR. The DNA was the basis for D and trimming; V, J and clone size are from that table. This sample has around 130,000 clones; about 80% occur once, and the top ten carry roughly 2.3%. This study enrolled people aged about 18 to 90 from about two dozen US geographic areas. Cohorts were assigned according to the clinical history that participants reported. The CDR3 covers 10 residues. V lost 4 bases and J lost 4, with 2 bases in between.

This receptor was identified in a man between 40 and 49 years old with acute COVID-19. Sequenced input: PBMCs or T cells enriched from blood (not recorded which). The V call is TRBV5-3, the J call TRBJ2-5; D is unresolved. TRBV5-3 counts as an open reading frame of uncertain function. CDR3 protein: CARSRETQYF. CDR3 in DNA: TGTGCCAGAAGCCGAGAGACCCAGTACTTC.